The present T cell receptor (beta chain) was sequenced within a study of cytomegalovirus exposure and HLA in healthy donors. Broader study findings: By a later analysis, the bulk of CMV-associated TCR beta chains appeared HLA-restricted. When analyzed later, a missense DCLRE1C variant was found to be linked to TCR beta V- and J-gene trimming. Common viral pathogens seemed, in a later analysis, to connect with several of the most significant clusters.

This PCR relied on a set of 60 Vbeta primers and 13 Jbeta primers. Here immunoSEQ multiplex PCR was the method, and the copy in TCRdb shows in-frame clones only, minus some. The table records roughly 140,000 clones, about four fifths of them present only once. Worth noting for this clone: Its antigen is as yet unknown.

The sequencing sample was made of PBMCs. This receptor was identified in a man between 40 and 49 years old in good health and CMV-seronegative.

The chain's CDR3 is CASSPDRGYEQYF. CDR3 coding DNA: TGCGCCAGCAGTCCTGACAGGGGCTACGAGCAGTACTTC. This chain uses TRBV4-3 with TRBJ2-7, with 8 bases matching TRBD1. V was pared by 6 bases and J by 3 bases, with 4 bases of the junction left unmatched. CDR3 length: 13 residues. Germline loops: CDR1 LGHNA, CDR2 YSLEER.